Listed here are 31 T cell receptor beta chains from one sample, sequenced in a study of T-cell memory formation after mild COVID-19. TCRdb called the 5' RACE reads again in MiXCR, with one record for every CDR3 protein. In the table there are roughly 200,000 distinct CDR3 sequences, 18% of which are singletons. The sequencing sample was made of PBMCs or a T cell subset sorted from them (not recorded which). The receptors shown here come from an adult woman who had mild COVID-19 (a few samples of this study predate the infection). Cell type and time point are not known.

This clonotype has only a few counts. The CDR3 region has the DNA TGCGCCAGCAGCTTGGTAGCGGGGGGCTCCTACAATGAGCAGTTCTTC. Protein sequence: CASSLVAGGSYNEQFF. The rearrangement uses TRBV5-1 and TRBJ2-1, with 10 bases lining up with TRBD2. The CDR3 has 16 residues. V was clipped by 0 bases and J by 0 bases; unmatched bases: 0. Germline CDR1 and CDR2: SGHRS and YFSETQ.

In its sample, this clonotype was seen a few times. A read error may produce the germline difference seen at one junction end. V is TRBV28 and J is TRBJ2-7; TRBD1 matches 7 bases. The CDR3 covers 13 residues. CDR1 is MDHEN, CDR2 SYDVKM, per germline. The CDR3 region is CASSSVTGELGTF. CDR3 DNA: TGTGCCAGCAGCTCCGTAACAGGGGAACTGGGGACCTTC.

J is TRBJ2-7 and V is TRBV2; D remains unclear. Germline V gives CDR1 SNHLY, CDR2 FYNNEI. The CDR3 is 11 amino acids. The V and J ends lost 4 bases and 4 bases respectively, with 5 bases between them. CDR3 protein: CASSVKYEQYF. The CDR3 coding sequence is TGTGCCAGCAGTGTAAAGTACGAGCAGTACTTC.

At least ten counts were recorded for this clonotype. The CDR3 loop reads CASSLPNRDQRAYEQYF. The CDR3 coding sequence is TGTGCCAGCAGTCTACCGAACCGGGACCAGAGGGCCTACGAGCAGTACTTC. The rearrangement joins TRBV6-6 to TRBJ2-7; D may be TRBD1 or TRBD2 (5 bases each). This CDR3 is 17 amino acids long. Looked up from germline, CDR1 is MNHNY and CDR2 is SVGAGI (reference sequence). V gave up 5 bases and J gave up 2 bases, with 22 bases separating them.

J is TRBJ2-2 and V is TRBV7-2; no firm D call. The length of the CDR3 is 16 residues. Germline V gene data show CDR1 as SGHTA and CDR2 as FQGNSA. The V and J ends lost 2 bases and 1 base respectively, with 11 bases between them. DNA of the CDR3: TGTGCCAGCAGCTTATCAGGCCTAAGGAACACCGGGGAGCTGTTTTTT. It translates to CASSLSGLRNTGELFF.

This clonotype was picked up a small number of times. The chain uses TRBV7-2 and TRBJ1-3; tentatively, D is TRBD1 (6 bases). The CDR3 is 13 residues long. Germline loops: CDR1 SGHTA, CDR2 FQGNSA. Trimming cost V 5 bases and J 9 bases, with 14 bases left between them. The CDR3 DNA sequence: TGTGCCAGCAGCCAACAGGGTATGGCCACCATATATTTT. Its protein product is CASSQQGMATIYF.

This clonotype was found a few times. In DNA form, the CDR3 reads TGTGCCACACAAGGGGCAAGCTCCTATAATTCACCCCTCCACTTT. Translating it yields CATQGASSYNSPLHF. The chain is built from TRBV28 and TRBJ1-6; TRBD1 is a possible D gene (5 bases). Germline V gives CDR1 MDHEN, CDR2 SYDVKM. The V end was cut by 10 bases, the J end by 0 bases, with 13 bases between. This CDR3 has 15 residues.

This clonotype was picked up many times. The chain recombines TRBV12-3 or TRBV12-4 with TRBJ1-1, with 11 bases matching TRBD1. V lost 6 bases and J lost 1; bases outside the gene matches: 7. The CDR3 spans 16 residues. CDR3: CASRSGQGAKNTEAFF. The CDR3 nucleotides are TGTGCCAGCAGATCCGGACAGGGGGCCAAGAACACTGAAGCTTTCTTT.

This clonotype was counted ten times or more. This chain links TRBV7-9 with TRBJ2-7; D may be TRBD2 (6 bases). The ends were cut back, 4 bases at V and 3 bases at J, with 13 bases in the middle. Germline CDR1 is SEHNR and CDR2 is FQNEAQ (reference sequence). This CDR3 comprises 14 residues. CDR3 region: CASSSTAGDYEQYF. DNA for the CDR3: TGTGCCAGCAGCTCGACAGCGGGCGACTACGAGCAGTACTTC.

J is TRBJ2-1 and V is TRBV24-1; 11 bases are a match to TRBD2. Germline CDR1 and CDR2: KGHDR and SFDVKD. CDR3 length: 15 amino acids. J was trimmed by 4 bases and V by 6 bases; bases with no gene match: 4. Here the CDR3 reads CATSLGTSGYNEQFF. DNA of the CDR3: TGTGCCACCAGTCTGGGGACTAGCGGATACAATGAGCAGTTCTTC.

The V and J genes are TRBV6-1 and TRBJ2-7, with D perhaps TRBD2 (7 bases). Germline loops: CDR1 MNHNS, CDR2 SASEGT. The CDR3 totals 16 residues. Trimming pared 1 base from V and 3 bases from J, leaving 16 bases between. CDR3 sequence reads: CASSEVGGGADYEQYF. The CDR3 nucleotides are TGTGCCAGCAGTGAAGTTGGCGGGGGCGCCGACTACGAGCAGTACTTC.

The chain is built from TRBV7-8 and TRBJ2-5, with D possibly being TRBD2 (6 bases). Looked up from germline, CDR1 is SGHVS and CDR2 is FQNEAQ. The V and J ends lost 5 bases and 5 bases respectively, with 15 bases between them. The CDR3 sequence is 14 residues long. The CDR3 bases are TGTGCCAGCAGCCCCCGGGAGACGGAGGAGACCCAGTACTTC. Encoded protein: CASSPRETEETQYF.

There are many counts of this clonotype. The genes are TRBV5-1 and TRBJ1-2; possible D gene TRBD1, 5 bases. The CDR3 consists of 19 residues. The germline V gene encodes CDR1 SGHRS and CDR2 YFSETQ. V was cut by 0 bases and J by 5 bases, with 26 bases left in between. As DNA, the CDR3 is TGCGCCAGCAGCTTGGGGCACCGGGACCCCTCTTCTGGGCATTATGGCTACACCTTC. Translation gives CASSLGHRDPSSGHYGYTF.

The chain recombines TRBV7-3 with TRBJ1-2, with 9 bases matching TRBD1. Germline CDR1 and CDR2: SGHTA and FQGTGA. CDR3 length equals 15 residues. V was clipped by 3 bases and J by 3 bases; unmatched bases: 5. The CDR3 spells CASSLKTGGYYGYTF. The CDR3 nucleotides are TGTGCCAGCAGCTTGAAGACAGGGGGGTACTATGGCTACACCTTC.

The chain is built from TRBV11-2 and TRBJ1-4, with D perhaps matching TRBD1 (5 bases). The CDR3 contains 15 residues. Between the trimmed V and J ends, which lost 1 base and 0 bases, there was a span of 6 bases. CDR1 is SGHAT, CDR2 FQNNGV, per germline. The CDR3 sequence: CASSLAGPTNEKLFF. The DNA of the CDR3 is TGTGCCAGCAGCTTAGCGGGGCCAACTAATGAAAAACTGTTTTTT.

This chain connects TRBV24-1 to TRBJ2-1, with TRBD2 matching 13 bases. The CDR3 runs 16 residues. Per the germline V gene, CDR1 is KGHDR and CDR2 is SFDVKD. After removal of 0 bases from V and 7 bases from J, the junction contained 2 bases not matched to a gene. CDR3 sequence: CATSDLSTSGGNEQFF. Here the CDR3 DNA reads TGTGCCACCAGTGATTTGTCGACTAGCGGGGGGAATGAGCAGTTCTTC.

The rearrangement links TRBV6-5 to TRBJ2-7; no clear D. The CDR3 totals 15 residues. CDR1 MNHEY and CDR2 SVGAGI come from the germline V gene. V was trimmed by 2 bases and J by 2 bases, leaving 13 bases between them. CDR3 protein: CASSYGSLATYEQYF. The CDR3 DNA reads TGTGCCAGCAGTTACGGCTCTTTAGCAACCTACGAGCAGTACTTC.

This clonotype was observed a few times. The junction departs from germline at one end; a sequencing error may be responsible. The V and J genes are TRBV6-1 and TRBJ2-5; D call uncertain. Germline lookup yields CDR1 MNHNS and CDR2 SASEGT. The CDR3 runs to 18 residues. The CDR3 DNA sequence: TGTGCCAGCAGTCTAAAGGTGAAATCACCTCGACGACGAGAGGCCCAGTACTTC. Amino acid sequence: CASSLKVKSPRRREAQYF.

This clonotype was recorded many times. This sequence joins TRBV20-1 and TRBJ1-5; TRBD1 might be the D (5 bases). The CDR3 extends over 14 amino acids. V was clipped by 1 base and J by 3 bases, with 10 bases between them. CDR1 and CDR2 (germline): DFQATT, SNEGSKA (reference sequence). The CDR3 reads CSARGPGYNQPQHF. CDR3 nucleotides: TGCAGTGCTAGAGGGCCAGGGTACAATCAGCCCCAGCATTTT.

This clonotype has just a few counts. The chain links TRBV7-9 to TRBJ2-5; D call uncertain. This CDR3 has 14 residues. Germline CDR1 is SEHNR and CDR2 is FQNEAQ (reference sequence). Trimming took off 2 bases at V and 3 bases at J, with 10 bases between the two ends. The DNA of the CDR3 is TGTGCCAGCAGCTTAAGAGGACGAGAAGAGACCCAGTACTTC. This codes for CASSLRGREETQYF.

The chain recombines TRBV7-6 with TRBJ2-1; 7 bases match TRBD1. V shed 3 bases, J shed 0 bases, and the junction held 5 bases outside the gene matches. CDR1 is SGHVS and CDR2 is FNYEAQ in the germline V gene. The CDR3 is 16 residues long. CDR3 in amino acids: CASSFQGQSSYNEQFF. In nucleotides, the CDR3 is TGTGCCAGCAGCTTCCAGGGACAGAGCTCCTACAATGAGCAGTTCTTC. Together with reference TRBV7-6 and TRBJ2-1, the CDR3 gives the full variable domain: GAGVSQSPRYKVTKRGQDVALRCDPISGHVSLYWYRQALGQGPEFLTYFNYEAQQDKSGLPNDRFSAERPEGSISTLTIQRTEQRDSAMYRCASSFQGQSSYNEQFFGPGTRLTVL.

J is TRBJ2-7 and V is TRBV15; D not resolved. Germline lookup yields CDR1 LNHNV and CDR2 YYDKDF (reference sequence). The CDR3 has 12 residues. V was cut by 0 bases and J by 6 bases, with 6 bases left in between. CDR3 DNA sequence: TGTGCCACCAGCAGAGATTTTTTCGAGCAGTACTTC. It codes for CATSRDFFEQYF.

The chain joins TRBV29-1 to TRBJ1-2; 8 bases match TRBD1. With 4 bases clipped from V and 5 bases from J, the junction kept 3 bases outside the gene matches. Germline values: CDR1 SQVTM, CDR2 ANQGSEA. The CDR3 runs to 12 residues. The CDR3 reads CSVARTGYGYTF. The CDR3 coding sequence is TGCAGCGTTGCCCGGACAGGGTATGGCTACACCTTC. Complete variable domain (other parts from reference TRBV29-1 and TRBJ1-2): SAVISQKPSRDICQRGTSLTIQCQVDSQVTMMFWYRQQPGQSLTLIATANQGSEATYESGFVIDKFPISRPNLTFSTLTVSNMSPEDSSIYLCSVARTGYGYTFGSGTRLTVV.

The count of this clonotype is one. V and J are TRBV12-5 and TRBJ1-2, with D possibly matching TRBD1 (5 bases). Germline CDR1 LGHNT, CDR2 FRNRAP. The germline V and J ends were trimmed by 5 bases and 4 bases, with 14 bases remaining between them. This CDR3 has 14 amino acids. The CDR3 spells CASGPSGTAYGYTF. CDR3 coding DNA: TGTGCTAGTGGTCCCTCCGGGACGGCCTATGGCTACACCTTC.

This clonotype was counted a few times. The rearrangement uses TRBV20-1 and TRBJ1-5; D might be TRBD1 (6 bases). Germline CDR1 reads DFQATT; CDR2 reads SNEGSKA (reference sequence). CDR3 size: 16 residues. V gave up 0 bases and J gave up 4 bases, with 16 bases separating them. CDR3 loop: CSARDSPNQGNQPQHF. For the CDR3, the DNA is TGCAGTGCTAGAGATTCACCGAACCAGGGGAATCAGCCCCAGCATTTT.

The chain has TRBV6-5 and TRBJ2-7; TRBD1 or TRBD2 may be the D gene (5 bases each). The CDR3 sequence is 14 residues long. Germline V gene lookup returns CDR1 MNHEY and CDR2 SVGAGI. V lost 6 bases and J 2 bases, leaving 14 bases between the germline ends. The CDR3 spells CASSRDGTTYEQYF. The DNA of the CDR3 is TGTGCCAGCAGCCGGGACGGAACAACCTACGAGCAGTACTTC.

This clonotype came up many times. This chain joins TRBV24-1 and TRBJ2-2; D gene ambiguous. The V and J ends lost 10 bases and 4 bases respectively, with 12 bases between them. This CDR3 is built from 13 residues. CDR1 is KGHDR, CDR2 SFDVKD, per germline. The CDR3 here is CATTKTGTGELFF. The CDR3 coding sequence is TGTGCCACGACCAAGACTGGCACCGGGGAGCTGTTTTTT.

There are a few counts of this clonotype. The CDR3 DNA is TGTGCCAGCAGCTTAGCCCTGGCTGCTGGGGCCAACGTCCTGACTTTC. It specifies CASSLALAAGANVLTF. The genes are TRBV7-2 and TRBJ2-6; D not certain. The CDR3 consists of 16 residues. The V end was cut by 0 bases, the J end by 2 bases, with 8 bases between. Germline V gene data show CDR1 as SGHTA and CDR2 as FQGNSA. Complete variable domain (other parts from reference TRBV7-2 and TRBJ2-6): GAGVSQSPSNKVTEKGKDVELRCDPISGHTALYWYRQSLGQGLEFLIYFQGNSAPDKSGLPSDRFSAERTGGSVSTLTIQRTQQEDSAVYLCASSLALAAGANVLTFGAGSRLTVL.

In its sample, this clonotype was seen many times. The chain combines TRBV4-2 with TRBJ2-7; D may be TRBD1 (6 bases). V was pared by 3 bases and J by 7 bases, with 13 bases between. CDR3 length equals 13 residues. Germline V gene data show CDR1 as LGHNA and CDR2 as YNFKEQ. CDR3 protein: CASSQEQGREQYF. The DNA for the CDR3 is TGTGCCAGCAGCCAGGAACAGGGACGGGAGCAGTACTTC.

The rearrangement joins TRBV2 to TRBJ1-2; D is ambiguous. The V and J ends lost 3 bases and 0 bases respectively, with 8 bases between them. The CDR3 extends over 14 amino acids. Germline V gene lookup returns CDR1 SNHLY and CDR2 FYNNEI. The CDR3 DNA is TGTGCCAGCAGTGACACGAGAGCTAACTATGGCTACACCTTC. This encodes CASSDTRANYGYTF. The variable domain in full, with the rest retrieved from reference TRBV2 and TRBJ1-2, is EPEVTQTPSHQVTQMGQEVILRCVPISNHLYFYWYRQILGQKVEFLVSFYNNEISEKSEIFDDQFSVERPDGSNFTLKIRSTKLEDSAMYFCASSDTRANYGYTFGSGTRLTVV.

CDR3 in DNA: TGCAGTGCTAGAGTCTGGACGGGGGGAAACACCATATATTTT. This encodes CSARVWTGGNTIYF. The chain combines TRBV20-1 with TRBJ1-3; D is uncertain. Germline CDR1 and CDR2: DFQATT and SNEGSKA (reference sequence). The CDR3 covers 14 residues. The ends were cut back, 1 base at V and 4 bases at J, with 11 bases in the middle.